Each of the 21 T cell receptor beta chains below was sequenced from the same sample in a study of shared clonotypes between healthy human individuals. Clones were read by immunoSEQ multiplex PCR, and TCRdb kept only the in-frame ones, dropping some. This sample has a few million clones, with almost 96% found just once. The specimen sequenced was naive CD4+ T cells sorted from blood. Subset defined: CD45RA+ positively selected. The receptors come from a man in his late teens or twenties in good health.

The chain has TRBV13 and TRBJ2-7; either TRBD1 or TRBD2 may fit D (6 bases each). Germline V lookup: CDR1 PRHDT, CDR2 FYEKMQ (reference sequence). The ends were cut back, 1 base at V and 10 bases at J, with 20 bases in the middle. CDR3 size: 15 residues. CDR3: CASSLEGGATGYQYF. Here the CDR3 DNA reads TGTGCCAGCAGCTTAGAAGGAGGGGCAACAGGGTATCAGTACTTC.

The gene calls are TRBV6-1 and TRBJ1-1, with 10 positions matching TRBD1. Germline V gene data show CDR1 as MNHNS and CDR2 as SASEGT. This CDR3 has 16 amino acids. Unmatched junction bases numbered 8, after V lost 2 bases and J lost 5 bases. The DNA for the CDR3 is TGTGCCAGCAGTGAATGGGGGACAGGGGCCAAGACTGAAGCTTTCTTT. Its protein is CASSEWGTGAKTEAFF.

The chain links TRBV7-2 to TRBJ1-1, with D uncertain. The germline CDR1 and CDR2 sequences are SGHTA and FQGNSA. V lost 6 bases and J 10 bases, leaving 15 bases between the germline ends. The CDR3 loop spans 12 amino acids. The CDR3 region is CASRTGILGAFF. The CDR3, as DNA: TGTGCCAGCAGAACCGGGATCCTGGGAGCTTTCTTT.

The DNA of the CDR3 is TGTGCCAGCAGTGAATCAGGAATCGGTAATTCACCCCTCCACTTT. As protein: CASSESGIGNSPLHF. The V gene is TRBV25-1, the J gene TRBJ1-6; no clear D gene. The V end lost 1 base, the J end lost 6 bases, and 10 bases lay between the germline ends. CDR3 size: 15 residues. Germline CDR1 is MGHDK and CDR2 is SYGVNS. Drawing the rest from reference TRBV25-1 and TRBJ1-6, the complete variable domain is EADIYQTPRYLVIGTGKKITLECSQTMGHDKMYWYQQDPGMELHLIHYSYGVNSTEKGDLSSESTVSRIRTEHFPLTLESARPSHTSQYLCASSESGIGNSPLHFGNGTRLTVT.

The rearrangement links TRBV5-1 to TRBJ2-2; tentative D call: TRBD1 (5 bases). V dropped 0 bases and J dropped 5 bases, with 11 bases sitting between them. Germline CDR1 SGHRS, CDR2 YFSETQ. The CDR3 covers 15 residues. CDR3 DNA sequence: TGCGCCAGCAGCTTGGCCATAGGGGCGACCGGGGAGCTGTTTTTT. It yields the protein CASSLAIGATGELFF.

This clone was detected once. The rearrangement joins TRBV6-5 to TRBJ1-1; D is possibly TRBD1 (6 bases). Germline lookup yields CDR1 MNHEY and CDR2 SVGAGI. Trimming left V 6 bases short and J 1 base short, with 12 bases between. The CDR3 is made up of 14 amino acids. CDR3 region: CASRTPTGNTEAFF. The CDR3 bases are TGTGCCAGCAGAACCCCGACAGGGAACACTGAAGCTTTCTTT.

As regards this clone: Within the sample, other DNA sequences also encode this same CDR3. The gene calls are TRBV7-9 and TRBJ2-6, with D hard to call. The V and J ends lost 2 bases and 1 base respectively, with 6 bases between them. The germline V gene has CDR1 SEHNR and CDR2 FQNEAQ (reference sequence). The CDR3 has 15 amino acids. Here the CDR3 DNA reads TGTGCCAGCAGCTTAACGGTTTCTGGGGCCAACGTCCTGACTTTC. This sequence encodes CASSLTVSGANVLTF.

This chain links TRBV19 with TRBJ1-6; 9 nucleotides line up with TRBD1. The J segment lost 9 bases and the V segment lost 7 bases, leaving 10 bases of the junction unmatched. This CDR3 is built from 15 residues. Germline V lookup: CDR1 LNHDA, CDR2 SQIVND (reference sequence). CDR3 sequence: CASTPPGQGGSPLHF. The CDR3 bases are TGTGCCAGTACCCCTCCGGGACAGGGAGGTTCACCCCTCCACTTT.

CDR3 amino acids: CASSVEGTSGQYF. The CDR3 bases are TGTGCCAGCAGCGTAGAAGGTACTAGCGGGCAGTATTTT. V gene TRBV9 combines with J gene TRBJ2-3; 8 bases are a match to TRBD2. Per germline, CDR1 SGDLS and CDR2 YYNGEE. Trimming took 0 bases from V and 11 from J; bases not matched to a gene: 5. CDR3 length equals 13 residues.

Remarks on this clone: The limits of the CDR3 on the DNA are not certain, so only TCRdb's listed CDR3 is given. This chain links TRBV10-3 with TRBJ2-5; whether TRBD2, the table's D call, matches the DNA was not checked. From germline, CDR1 is ENHRY and CDR2 SYGVKD. Including both end residues, the CDR3 is 12 amino acids long. CDR3 region: CAISDILETQYF.

J is TRBJ2-2 and V is TRBV10-3; TRBD2 matches at 7 bases. Germline assignment: CDR1 ENHRY and CDR2 SYGVKD. The ends lost 7 bases at V and 0 bases at J; junction bases unmatched: 5. This CDR3 is 15 amino acids long. The CDR3 is CAITGRGANTGELFF. For the CDR3, the DNA is TGTGCCATCACGGGTCGGGGGGCGAACACCGGGGAGCTGTTTTTT.

This clone showed up just a few times. The chain carries TRBV4-1 and TRBJ1-6; 9 positions agree with TRBD1. CDR3 length equals 16 residues. The germline V gene encodes CDR1 MGHRA and CDR2 YSYEKL. After removal of 0 bases from V and 10 bases from J, the junction contained 7 bases not matched to a gene. CDR3 DNA sequence: TGCGCCAGCAGCCAAGAGGGGACAGGGTCATACTCACCCCTCCACTTT. This translates into CASSQEGTGSYSPLHF.

CDR3 in DNA: TGTGCCTGGAGCCCTAGGACCTATGGCTACACCTTC. This translates into CAWSPRTYGYTF. The chain recombines TRBV30 with TRBJ1-2; D not certain. The CDR3 has 12 residues. The germline V and J ends were trimmed by 3 bases and 4 bases, with 9 bases remaining between them. Germline CDR1 GTSNPN, CDR2 SVGIG (reference sequence).

This sequence joins TRBV19 and TRBJ2-3; D remains ambiguous. This CDR3 contains 12 residues. Trimming removed 2 bases at V and 5 bases at J, with 5 bases between. CDR1 LNHDA and CDR2 SQIVND come from the germline V gene (reference sequence). CDR3 DNA: TGTGCCAGTAGTATAAGTCAAGATACGCAGTATTTT. Protein sequence: CASSISQDTQYF.

The V call is TRBV5-1, the J call TRBJ1-6, with a weak D call TRBD1 (5 bases). The V end was cut by 4 bases, the J end by 7 bases, with 12 bases between. The CDR3 consists of 14 residues. The germline V gene encodes CDR1 SGHRS and CDR2 YFSETQ. The CDR3 nucleotides are TGCGCCAGCAGCCCGGGACTGGAGAATTCACCCCTCCACTTT. It codes for CASSPGLENSPLHF.

The chain links TRBV7-3 to TRBJ2-1, with 11 bases lining up with TRBD1. CDR3 size: 16 residues. The V segment lost 5 bases and the J segment 0 bases; nucleotides outside the gene matches: 3. Germline V gives CDR1 SGHTA, CDR2 FQGTGA. CDR3 sequence (DNA): TGTGCCAGCAGCCCGGGGACAGGGGGCTCCTACAATGAGCAGTTCTTC. It encodes CASSPGTGGSYNEQFF.

This chain joins TRBV10-3 and TRBJ2-5, with D possibly being TRBD2 (6 bases). CDR3 length: 16 amino acids. Germline loops: CDR1 ENHRY, CDR2 SYGVKD. V was shortened by 2 bases and J by 5 bases, with 18 bases between the two germline ends. The CDR3: CAISEGSRRDLETQYF. CDR3 bases: TGTGCCATCAGTGAGGGCTCGAGGAGGGATTTGGAGACCCAGTACTTC.

The rearrangement links TRBV29-1 to TRBJ2-7, with D perhaps matching TRBD2 (5 bases). From germline, CDR1 is SQVTM and CDR2 ANQGSEA. The CDR3 consists of 11 residues. V dropped 7 bases and J dropped 10 bases, with 17 bases sitting between them. CDR3 sequence (DNA): TGCAGCGGGGAAATCGGAGCGGCACAGTACTTC. This codes for CSGEIGAAQYF.

This clone was counted a few times. The genes are TRBV10-1 and TRBJ2-7, with TRBD1 identical over 10 bases. The CDR3 is 13 residues long. From germline, CDR1 is WNHNN and CDR2 SYGVQD (reference sequence). After removal of 4 bases from V and 6 bases from J, the junction contained 3 bases not matched to a gene. The CDR3 DNA reads as TGCGCCAGCAGTGGGGGACAGGGGACCGAGCAGTACTTC. It yields the protein CASSGGQGTEQYF.

Concerning this clone: Other DNA sequences within the sample encode an identical CDR3. The rearrangement uses TRBV9 and TRBJ2-2; TRBD1 agrees at 11 bases. The J segment lost 2 bases and the V segment lost 4 bases, leaving 4 bases of the junction unmatched. The germline V gene has CDR1 SGDLS and CDR2 YYNGEE. The CDR3 covers 16 residues. In DNA, the CDR3 is TGTGCCAGCAGCCCCGGACAGGGGGCCAACACCGGGGAGCTGTTTTTT. Encoded protein: CASSPGQGANTGELFF.

The chain combines TRBV9 with TRBJ1-1, with TRBD1 matching over 10 bases. The CDR3 spans 16 residues. V shed 3 bases and J 4 bases; nucleotides not matched to a gene: 9. Germline V gene lookup returns CDR1 SGDLS and CDR2 YYNGEE. As DNA, the CDR3 is TGTGCCAGCAGCGCCGGGACAGGGGACTTGAGCACTGAAGCTTTCTTT. It encodes CASSAGTGDLSTEAFF.